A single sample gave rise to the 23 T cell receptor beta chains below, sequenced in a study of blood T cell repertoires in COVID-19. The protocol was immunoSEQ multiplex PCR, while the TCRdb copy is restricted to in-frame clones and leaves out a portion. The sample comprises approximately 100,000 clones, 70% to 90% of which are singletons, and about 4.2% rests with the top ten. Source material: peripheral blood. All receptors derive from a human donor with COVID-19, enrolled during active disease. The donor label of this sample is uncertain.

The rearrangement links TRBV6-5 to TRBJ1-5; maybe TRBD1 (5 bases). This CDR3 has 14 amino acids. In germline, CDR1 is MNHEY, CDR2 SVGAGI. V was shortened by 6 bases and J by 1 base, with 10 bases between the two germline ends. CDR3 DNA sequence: TGTGCCAGCAGGGGAGGGGTCAGCAATCAGCCCCAGCATTTT. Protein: CASRGGVSNQPQHF.

The DNA of the CDR3 is TGCGCCAGCAGCAAAACGGGACTAGCGGGAGTAGGGCTCGGCTACGAGCAGTACTTC. It yields the protein CASSKTGLAGVGLGYEQYF. This chain connects TRBV5-1 to TRBJ2-7, with 14 bases aligning to TRBD2. Germline CDR1 SGHRS, CDR2 YFSETQ. This CDR3 spans 19 amino acids. The V segment lost 4 bases and the J segment 3 bases; nucleotides outside the gene matches: 15.

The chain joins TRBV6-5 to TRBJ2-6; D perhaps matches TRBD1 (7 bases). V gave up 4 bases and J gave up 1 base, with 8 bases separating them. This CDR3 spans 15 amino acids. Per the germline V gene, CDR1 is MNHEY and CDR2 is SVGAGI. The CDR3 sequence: CASSSGGSGANVLTF. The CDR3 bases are TGTGCCAGCAGTTCAGGGGGGTCTGGGGCCAACGTCCTGACTTTC.

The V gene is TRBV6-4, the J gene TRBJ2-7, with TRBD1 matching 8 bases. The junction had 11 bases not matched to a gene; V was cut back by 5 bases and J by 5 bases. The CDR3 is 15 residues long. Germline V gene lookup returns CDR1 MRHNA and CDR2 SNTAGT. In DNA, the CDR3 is TGTGCCAGCAGTTCTACAAGGACAGGGAAGGACGAGCAGTACTTC. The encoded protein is CASSSTRTGKDEQYF.

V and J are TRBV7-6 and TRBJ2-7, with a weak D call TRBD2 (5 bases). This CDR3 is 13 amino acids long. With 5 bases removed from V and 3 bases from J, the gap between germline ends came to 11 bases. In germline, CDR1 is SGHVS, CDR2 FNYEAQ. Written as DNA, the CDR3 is TGTGCCAGCAGCAAAACACGGGGCTACGAGCAGTACTTC. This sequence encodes CASSKTRGYEQYF.

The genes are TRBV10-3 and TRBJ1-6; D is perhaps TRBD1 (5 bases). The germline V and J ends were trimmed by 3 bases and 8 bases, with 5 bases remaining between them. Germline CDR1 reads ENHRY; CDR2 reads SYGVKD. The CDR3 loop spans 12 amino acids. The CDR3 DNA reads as TGTGCCATCAGTGAAGGGGATTCACCCCTCCACTTT. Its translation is CAISEGDSPLHF.

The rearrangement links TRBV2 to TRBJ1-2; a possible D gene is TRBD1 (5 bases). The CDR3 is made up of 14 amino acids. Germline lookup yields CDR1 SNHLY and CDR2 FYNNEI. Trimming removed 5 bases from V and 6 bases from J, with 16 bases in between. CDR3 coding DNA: TGTGCCAGCAGTACGCGGGGGGGGAACAATGGCTACACCTTC. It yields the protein CASSTRGGNNGYTF.

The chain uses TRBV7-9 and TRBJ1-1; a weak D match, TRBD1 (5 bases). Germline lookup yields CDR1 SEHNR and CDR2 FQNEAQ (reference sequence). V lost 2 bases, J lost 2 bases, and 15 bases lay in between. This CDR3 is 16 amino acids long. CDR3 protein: CASSLWGVRGNTEAFF. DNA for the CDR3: TGTGCCAGCAGCTTATGGGGGGTAAGGGGAAACACTGAAGCTTTCTTT.

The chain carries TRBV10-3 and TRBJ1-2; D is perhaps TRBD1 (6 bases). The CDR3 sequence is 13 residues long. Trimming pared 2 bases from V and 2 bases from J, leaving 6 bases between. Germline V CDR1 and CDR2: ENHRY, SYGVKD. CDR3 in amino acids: CAISETGNYGYTF. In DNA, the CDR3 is TGTGCCATCAGTGAGACAGGGAACTATGGCTACACCTTC.

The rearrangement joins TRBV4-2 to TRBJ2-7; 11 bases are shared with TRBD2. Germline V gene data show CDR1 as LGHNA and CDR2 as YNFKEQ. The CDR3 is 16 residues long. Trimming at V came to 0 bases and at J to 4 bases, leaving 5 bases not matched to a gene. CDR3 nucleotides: TGTGCCAGCAGCCAAGATGGGACTAGCGGCTTATACGAGCAGTACTTC. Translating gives CASSQDGTSGLYEQYF.

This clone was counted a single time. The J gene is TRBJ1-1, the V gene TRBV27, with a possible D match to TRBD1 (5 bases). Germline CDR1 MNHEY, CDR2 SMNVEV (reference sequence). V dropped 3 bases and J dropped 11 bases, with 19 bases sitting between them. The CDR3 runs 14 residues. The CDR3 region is CASSFGGYEGEAFF. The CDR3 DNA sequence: TGTGCCAGCAGTTTCGGGGGGTACGAAGGCGAGGCTTTCTTT.

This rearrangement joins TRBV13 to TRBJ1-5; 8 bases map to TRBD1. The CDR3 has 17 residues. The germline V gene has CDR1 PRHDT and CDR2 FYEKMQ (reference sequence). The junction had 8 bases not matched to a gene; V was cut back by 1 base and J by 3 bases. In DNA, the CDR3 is TGTGCCAGCAGCTTAGACTGGACAGGGTATTTCAATCAGCCCCAGCATTTT. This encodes CASSLDWTGYFNQPQHF. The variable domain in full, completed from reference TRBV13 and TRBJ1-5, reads AAGVIQSPRHLIKEKRETATLKCYPIPRHDTVYWYQQGPGQDPQFLISFYEKMQSDKGSIPDRFSAQQFSDYHSELNMSSLELGDSALYFCASSLDWTGYFNQPQHFGDGTRLSIL.

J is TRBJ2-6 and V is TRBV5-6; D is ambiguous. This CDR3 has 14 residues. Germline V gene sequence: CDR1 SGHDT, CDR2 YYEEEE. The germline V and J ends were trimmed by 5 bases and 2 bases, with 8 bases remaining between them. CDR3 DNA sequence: TGTGCCAGCAGGAGATTAGCTGGGGCCAACGTCCTGACTTTC. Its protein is CASRRLAGANVLTF.

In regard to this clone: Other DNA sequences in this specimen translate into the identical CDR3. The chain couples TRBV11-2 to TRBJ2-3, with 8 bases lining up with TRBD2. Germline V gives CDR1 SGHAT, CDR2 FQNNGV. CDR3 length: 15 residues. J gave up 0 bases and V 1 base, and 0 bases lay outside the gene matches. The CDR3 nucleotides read TGTGCCAGCAGCTTAGCGGGGGGGAGCACAGATACGCAGTATTTT. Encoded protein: CASSLAGGSTDTQYF.

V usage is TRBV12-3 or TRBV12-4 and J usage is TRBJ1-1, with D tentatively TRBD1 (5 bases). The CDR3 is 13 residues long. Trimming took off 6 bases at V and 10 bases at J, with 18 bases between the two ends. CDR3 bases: TGTGCCAGCAGGTTGGGGGGTGGTTTCGGAGCTTTCTTT. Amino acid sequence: CASRLGGGFGAFF.

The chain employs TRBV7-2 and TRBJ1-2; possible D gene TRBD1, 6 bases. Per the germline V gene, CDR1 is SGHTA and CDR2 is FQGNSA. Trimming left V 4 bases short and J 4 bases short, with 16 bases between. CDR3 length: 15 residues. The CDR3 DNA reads TGTGCCAGCAGCTCTTCCCCCGGCAGGGGCTATGGCTACACCTTC. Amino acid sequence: CASSSSPGRGYGYTF.

The CDR3 coding sequence is TGCAGCTCTGACAGGGGTAACTATGGCTACACCTTC. Protein product: CSSDRGNYGYTF. The J gene is TRBJ1-2, the V gene TRBV29-1; 8 bases agree with TRBD1. The junction had 3 bases not matched to a gene; V was cut back by 8 bases and J by 1 base. CDR1 is SQVTM, CDR2 ANQGSEA, per germline. This CDR3 has 12 residues.

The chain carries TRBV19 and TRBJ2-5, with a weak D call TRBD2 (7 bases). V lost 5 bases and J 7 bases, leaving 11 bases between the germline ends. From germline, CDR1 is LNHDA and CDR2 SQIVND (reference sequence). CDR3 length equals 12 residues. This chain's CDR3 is CASSGGAATQYF. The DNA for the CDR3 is TGTGCCAGTAGTGGGGGGGCCGCGACCCAGTACTTC.

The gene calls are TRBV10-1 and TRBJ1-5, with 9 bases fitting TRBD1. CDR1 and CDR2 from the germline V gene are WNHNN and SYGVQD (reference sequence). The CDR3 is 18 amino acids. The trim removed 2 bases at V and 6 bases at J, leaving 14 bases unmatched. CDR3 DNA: TGCGCCAGCAGTGAGACCCACAGGGGGCGCCGATGGGGTCAGCCCCAGCATTTT. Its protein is CASSETHRGRRWGQPQHF.

This chain's CDR3 is CAIKDGNNEQFF. As DNA, the CDR3 is TGTGCCATCAAGGACGGGAACAATGAGCAGTTCTTC. V and J are TRBV10-3 and TRBJ2-1; D might be TRBD2 (5 bases). The CDR3 covers 12 residues. In germline, CDR1 is ENHRY, CDR2 SYGVKD. The germline V and J ends were trimmed by 7 bases and 5 bases, with 9 bases remaining between them.

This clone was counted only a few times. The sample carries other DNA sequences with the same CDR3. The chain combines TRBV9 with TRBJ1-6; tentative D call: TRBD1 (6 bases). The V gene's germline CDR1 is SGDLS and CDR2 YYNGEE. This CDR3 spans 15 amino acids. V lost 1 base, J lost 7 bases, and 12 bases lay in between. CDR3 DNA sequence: TGTGCCAGCAGCGTAAGAGGGGGGGACAATTCACCCCTCCACTTT. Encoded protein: CASSVRGGDNSPLHF. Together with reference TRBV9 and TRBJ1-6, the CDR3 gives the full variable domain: DSGVTQTPKHLITATGQRVTLRCSPRSGDLSVYWYQQSLDQGLQFLIQYYNGEERAKGNILERFSAQQFPDLHSELNLSSLELGDSALYFCASSVRGGDNSPLHFGNGTRLTVT.

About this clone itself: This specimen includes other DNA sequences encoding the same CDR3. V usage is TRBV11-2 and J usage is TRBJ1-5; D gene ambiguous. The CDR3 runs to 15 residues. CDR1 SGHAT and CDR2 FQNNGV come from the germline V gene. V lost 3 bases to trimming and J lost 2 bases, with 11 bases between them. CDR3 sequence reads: CASSLDFGGNQPQHF. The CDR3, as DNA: TGTGCCAGCAGCTTGGACTTTGGCGGCAATCAGCCCCAGCATTTT.

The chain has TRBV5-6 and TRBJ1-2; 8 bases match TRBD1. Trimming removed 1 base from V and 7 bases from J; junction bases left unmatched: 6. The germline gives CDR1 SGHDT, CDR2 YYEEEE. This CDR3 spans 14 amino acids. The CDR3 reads CASSLPDRGSGYTF. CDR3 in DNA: TGTGCCAGCAGCTTGCCCGACAGGGGTAGTGGCTACACCTTC.